The entry that follows covers one T cell receptor beta chain sequence. Per germline, CDR1 SGDLS and CDR2 YYNGEE. The J segment lost 9 bases and the V segment lost 4 bases, leaving 12 bases of the junction unmatched. The CDR3 is 16 residues long. Pooled CD45RO+ cells and CCR7-negative CD45RA+ TemRA cells made up CD8 memory. The data belong to a study of shared clonotypes between healthy human individuals. Data came from immunoSEQ multiplex PCR; TCRdb stores just in-frame clones and leaves some out. This sample has more than 550,000 clones, with about nine tenths found just once. Sequencing was done on a sample of memory CD8+ T cells from PBMCs. This sample's subset: CD45RO+ cells pooled with CCR7-negative TemRA cells. This chain links TRBV9 with TRBJ2-1, with TRBD2 matching 11 bases. The clonotype was recovered from a man aged 18 to 29 in good health. Some clones in this sample may be carry-over from other donors' samples. As DNA, the CDR3 is TGTGCCAGCAGCTCACCATTGGGACTAGCGGCTGTTGAGCAGTTCTTC. It encodes CASSSPLGLAAVEQFF.